This T cell receptor (beta chain) comes out of a study of blood T cells in healthy people across ages. Study as a whole: About one barcoded beta molecule per two T cells was the capture yield of template switching.

This clonotype was detected ten times or more. What it binds is unknown. Using a J-beta primer mix together with a sample-barcoded 5' primer, a second PCR was run for about 6 to 11 cycles. Every cDNA molecule bore a tag from a template-switch adaptor containing 12 random nucleotides. In TCRdb, the 5' RACE reads were re-called with MiXCR into one record per CDR3 protein. Of hundreds of thousands of distinct CDR3 sequences listed, roughly 30% are singletons. Healthy Caucasians from Russia aged about 6 to 95 served as donors. Whole-study results and caveats: Strong correlation linked observed beta diversity and percent naive T cells.

CDR1 is LGHDT and CDR2 is YNNKEL in the germline V gene (reference sequence). Trimming took off 2 bases at V and 2 bases at J, with 0 bases between the two ends. CDR3 length: 11 amino acids. Material: blood. The genes are TRBV3-1 and TRBJ1-2; D remains ambiguous. This receptor was obtained from an elderly woman in good health. CDR3 loop: CASSQNYGYTF. Here the CDR3 DNA reads TGTGCCAGCAGCCAAAACTATGGCTACACCTTC.